The 24 T cell receptor beta chains reported below all come from one sample, sequenced in a study of T cells expressing NK-cell markers. Using the 5' RACE reads, TCRdb records one entry per CDR3 protein without DNA. Its clone listing holds more than 90,000 distinct CDR3 sequences. The sample taken for sequencing was blood T cells: a sorted CD56 or NKG2C T cell subset, CD4+ or CD8+ T cells, or bulk PBMC T cells (not recorded which). Every receptor here comes from a woman aged 18-70 years in good health.

This sequence joins TRBV20-1 and TRBJ2-1. From germline, CDR1 is DFQATT and CDR2 SNEGSKA (reference sequence). This CDR3 is 14 amino acids long. CDR3 residues: CSARDVLAGNEQFF.

The chain joins TRBV6-5 to TRBJ1-2; the TCRdb call, TRBD1, lacks DNA for checking. Germline loops: CDR1 MNHEY, CDR2 SVGAGI. The CDR3 extends over 14 amino acids. CDR3 loop: CASSYGTEAYGYTF.

The J gene is TRBJ2-1, the V gene TRBV4-2. Looked up from germline, CDR1 is LGHNA and CDR2 is YNFKEQ. This CDR3 has 15 amino acids. The CDR3 region is CASTWTVSSYNEQFF.

The V gene is TRBV29-1, the J gene TRBJ2-7. The V gene's germline CDR1 is SQVTM and CDR2 ANQGSEA. The CDR3 contains 14 residues. This CDR3 reads CSVEDSGRTYEQYF.

The gene calls are TRBV20-1 and TRBJ2-7; absent DNA, TCRdb's TRBD2 call cannot be checked. The length of the CDR3 is 14 residues. Germline CDR1 is DFQATT and CDR2 is SNEGSKA (reference sequence). The CDR3 here is CSAREGPSSYEQYF.

This CDR3 is CASRTLWGGQRNEKLFF. The chain couples TRBV6-4 to TRBJ1-4; TCRdb indicates TRBD1, and absent DNA this call remains unverified. The CDR3 runs 17 residues. Looked up from germline, CDR1 is MRHNA and CDR2 is SNTAGT.

This sequence joins TRBV27 and TRBJ2-1; the D gene TCRdb calls, TRBD2, cannot be checked with no DNA. Germline loops: CDR1 MNHEY, CDR2 SMNVEV (reference sequence). CDR3 length: 14 residues. CDR3 in amino acids: CASSLASGRHEQFF.

This chain connects TRBV29-1 to TRBJ2-2; TCRdb's D gene call, TRBD1, goes unchecked for lack of DNA. Germline CDR1 and CDR2: SQVTM and ANQGSEA. The CDR3 contains 13 residues. CDR3 sequence: CSVDRDTAGELFF.

The V and J genes are TRBV11-2 and TRBJ2-3; TCRdb calls TRBD2, which cannot be checked without DNA. Germline loops: CDR1 SGHAT, CDR2 FQNNGV. This CDR3 is built from 15 residues. This CDR3 is CASSTASGGGDTQYF. The whole variable domain, filled in from reference TRBV11-2 and TRBJ2-3, reads EAGVAQSPRYKIIEKRQSVAFWCNPISGHATLYWYQQILGQGPKLLIQFQNNGVVDDSQLPKDRFSAERLKGVDSTLKIQPAKLEDSAVYLCASSTASGGGDTQYFGPGTRLTVL.

The chain combines TRBV27 with TRBJ1-5; the D call of TRBD1 rests on TCRdb alone, since no DNA is present to check it. This CDR3 is built from 14 residues. CDR1 and CDR2 from the germline V gene are MNHEY and SMNVEV (reference sequence). CDR3 loop: CASSFGRTNQPQHF.

The chain uses TRBV25-1 and TRBJ2-5; the D gene TCRdb calls, TRBD2, cannot be checked with no DNA. Germline V gene lookup returns CDR1 MGHDK and CDR2 SYGVNS. The CDR3 consists of 15 residues. The CDR3 here is CATTTSGIRAETQYF.

The chain carries TRBV4-3 and TRBJ1-5. CDR1 and CDR2 from the germline V gene are LGHNA and YSLEER. The CDR3 spans 16 residues. The CDR3 sequence: CASRHGWPTGNQPQHF.

This sequence joins TRBV30 and TRBJ2-5. The CDR3 covers 11 residues. CDR1 is GTSNPN, CDR2 SVGIG, per germline (reference sequence). The CDR3 sequence: CAWSVEETQYF.

The CDR3 sequence: CASSRRQGRWETQYF. The J gene is TRBJ2-5, the V gene TRBV12-3 or TRBV12-4; the TCRdb call, TRBD1, lacks DNA for checking. This CDR3 has 15 residues.

The genes are TRBV30 and TRBJ1-1. The CDR3 spans 13 residues. Germline V lookup: CDR1 GTSNPN, CDR2 SVGIG (reference sequence). CDR3 in amino acids: CAWSLTADTEAFF.

The genes are TRBV27 and TRBJ2-3; TCRdb designates TRBD1, a call that cannot be tested without DNA. The CDR3 extends over 14 amino acids. CDR1 and CDR2 from the germline V gene are MNHEY and SMNVEV (reference sequence). This CDR3 is CASSFSPLGTTQYF.

The chain couples TRBV28 to TRBJ2-3; TCRdb designates TRBD2, a call that cannot be tested without DNA. The CDR3 length is 17 residues. Germline loops: CDR1 MDHEN, CDR2 SYDVKM. CDR3 protein: CASSFGTSGFSTDTQYF. The variable domain in full, completed from reference TRBV28 and TRBJ2-3, reads DVKVTQSSRYLVKRTGEKVFLECVQDMDHENMFWYRQDPGLGLRLIYFSYDVKMKEKGDIPEGYSVSREKKERFSLILESASTNQTSMYLCASSFGTSGFSTDTQYFGPGTRLTVL.

This chain links TRBV7-9 with TRBJ2-5; TCRdb names TRBD2, which stays unverified in the absence of DNA. This CDR3 has 13 residues. Germline-derived CDR1 and CDR2 are SEHNR and FQNEAQ (reference sequence). The chain's CDR3 is CASSENPPETQYF.

The chain joins TRBV12-3 or TRBV12-4 to TRBJ2-1; the D gene TCRdb calls, TRBD1, cannot be checked with no DNA. The CDR3 runs to 16 residues. This CDR3 reads CASIPWGDGRSNEQFF.

The chain joins TRBV5-6 to TRBJ1-6. Per the germline V gene, CDR1 is SGHDT and CDR2 is YYEEEE. This CDR3 has 13 amino acids. CDR3 sequence reads: CASFSSYNSPLHF.

J is TRBJ1-1 and V is TRBV20-1. The CDR3 is 13 residues long. Germline CDR1 reads DFQATT; CDR2 reads SNEGSKA (reference sequence). CDR3 region: CSARGGENTEAFF.

The chain combines TRBV20-1 with TRBJ2-7; there is no DNA to check the TCRdb D call of TRBD2. The germline gives CDR1 DFQATT, CDR2 SNEGSKA (reference sequence). The CDR3 length is 13 residues. The CDR3: CSTRGTSVYEQYF.

The chain links TRBV27 to TRBJ2-1. This CDR3 is 12 amino acids long. Germline assignment: CDR1 MNHEY and CDR2 SMNVEV (reference sequence). This CDR3 reads CASTADYIEQFF.

CDR3 in amino acids: CASSKGETESSYEQYF. The chain couples TRBV21-1 to TRBJ2-7; the D call of TRBD2 rests on TCRdb alone, since no DNA is present to check it. TRBV21-1 is reported as a pseudogene. This CDR3 spans 16 amino acids.